Below, 8 T cell receptor beta chains from the same sample are listed, as sequenced in a study of cytomegalovirus exposure and HLA in healthy donors. Primers: 60 Vbeta forward and 13 Jbeta reverse. Sequenced by immunoSEQ multiplex PCR; TCRdb stores in-frame clones only, minus some. The sample lists 65,000 to 95,000 clones; 60% to 85% were seen once. Material: PBMCs. These receptors all stem from a man between 65 and 85 years old in good health and CMV-seronegative.

The genes are TRBV10-2 and TRBJ2-3; possible D gene TRBD2, 5 bases. This CDR3 comprises 11 residues. Germline V gives CDR1 WSHSY, CDR2 SAAADI. The ends were cut back, 9 bases at V and 6 bases at J, with 10 bases in the middle. In nucleotides, the CDR3 is TGCGCCAGTGGAGAGGGTGATACGCAGTATTTT. Translating gives CASGEGDTQYF.

Worth noting for this clone: One end of the junction varies from germline; a read error may be responsible. V gene TRBV10-3 combines with J gene TRBJ2-7; 9 bases agree with TRBD1. The CDR3 covers 14 residues. CDR1 is ENHRY and CDR2 is SYGVKD in the germline V gene. The CDR3 DNA reads TGTGCCATCAATACGGGGGCCTCAACAGGGGGCGTCCTCTTC. Residues: CAINTGASTGGVLF.

The genes are TRBV11-2 and TRBJ1-2; perhaps TRBD1 as D (5 bases). Germline V CDR1 and CDR2: SGHAT, FQNNGV. CDR3 size: 14 residues. V dropped 5 bases and J dropped 6 bases, with 16 bases sitting between them. CDR3 protein: CASSHEQKGNGYTF. In DNA, the CDR3 is TGTGCCAGCAGCCACGAACAGAAGGGGAATGGCTACACCTTC.

This chain links TRBV10-3 with TRBJ2-1; possibly TRBD1 for D (6 bases). The germline CDR1 and CDR2 sequences are ENHRY and SYGVKD. V lost 6 bases and J 6 bases, leaving 12 bases between the germline ends. This CDR3 comprises 13 residues. The CDR3 DNA reads as TGTGCCATCAGGGGGGCAGGATGCAATGAGCAGTTCTTC. As protein: CAIRGAGCNEQFF.

J is TRBJ1-4 and V is TRBV5-1; 10 bases match TRBD1. V dropped 5 bases and J dropped 8; count of bases not matched to a gene: 6. This CDR3 has 14 amino acids. Germline values: CDR1 SGHRS, CDR2 YFSETQ. The CDR3 region is CASRVGQGTEKLFF. The CDR3 DNA is TGCGCCAGCAGAGTGGGACAGGGGACGGAAAAACTGTTTTTT.

The gene calls are TRBV30 and TRBJ2-3; 8 nucleotides line up with TRBD1. The germline CDR1 and CDR2 sequences are GTSNPN and SVGIG (reference sequence). The CDR3 runs to 14 residues. V was pared by 2 bases and J by 3 bases, with 4 bases of the junction left unmatched. This chain's CDR3 is CAWSHGQGTDTQYF. The CDR3 nucleotides are TGTGCCTGGAGTCACGGACAGGGAACAGATACGCAGTATTTT.

The chain joins TRBV7-2 to TRBJ1-2; 12 bases match TRBD1. CDR1 and CDR2 (germline): SGHTA, FQGNSA. The CDR3 contains 15 residues. J lost 8 bases, V lost 5 bases, and 9 bases had no gene match. The CDR3 loop reads CASSQAGQGARGYTF. CDR3 nucleotide sequence: TGTGCCAGCAGCCAAGCGGGACAGGGGGCGCGCGGCTACACCTTC.

V gene TRBV7-4 combines with J gene TRBJ1-3; D gene uncertain. The germline V and J ends were trimmed by 1 base and 3 bases, with 10 bases remaining between them. The germline V gene has CDR1 SGHVT and CDR2 SQSDAQ. The CDR3 runs 15 residues. The DNA for the CDR3 is TGTGCCAGCAGCTTAGTGGTCAGCGGTGGAAACACCATATATTTT. Translating gives CASSLVVSGGNTIYF.